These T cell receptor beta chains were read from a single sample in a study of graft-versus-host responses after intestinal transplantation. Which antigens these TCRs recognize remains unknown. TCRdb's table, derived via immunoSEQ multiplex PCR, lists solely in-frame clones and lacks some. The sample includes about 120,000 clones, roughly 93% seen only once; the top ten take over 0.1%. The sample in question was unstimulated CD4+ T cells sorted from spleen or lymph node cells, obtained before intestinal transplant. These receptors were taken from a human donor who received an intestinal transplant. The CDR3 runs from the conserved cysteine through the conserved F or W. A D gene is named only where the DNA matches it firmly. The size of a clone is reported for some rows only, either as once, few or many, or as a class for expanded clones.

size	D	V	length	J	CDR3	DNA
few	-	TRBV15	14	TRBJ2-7	CATSSRSGSYEQYF	TGTGCCACCAGCTCTAGATCGGGCTCCTACGAGCAGTACTTC
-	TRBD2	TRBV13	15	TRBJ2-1	CASSRGLAGEREQFF	TGTGCCAGCAGCCGTGGACTAGCGGGAGAACGTGAGCAGTTCTTC
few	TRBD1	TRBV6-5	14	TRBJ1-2	CASRRTGFRGGYTF	TGTGCCAGCAGGAGGACAGGGTTTAGGGGTGGCTACACCTTC
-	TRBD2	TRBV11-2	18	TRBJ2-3	CASSPWAGERVKSDTQYF	TGTGCCAGCAGCCCTTGGGCGGGAGAGAGAGTAAAGTCAGATACGCAGTATTTT
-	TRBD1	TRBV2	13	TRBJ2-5	CASRTGVGETQYF	TGTGCCAGCAGGACAGGGGTAGGGGAGACCCAGTACTTC
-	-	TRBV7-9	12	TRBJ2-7	CASSLGGGEQYF	TGTGCCAGCAGCTTGGGCGGCGGCGAGCAGTACTTC
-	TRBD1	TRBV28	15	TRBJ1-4	CASSLIGQGNEKLFF	TGTGCCAGCAGTTTAATAGGACAGGGGAATGAAAAACTGTTTTTT
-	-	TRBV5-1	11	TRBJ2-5	CASSITETQYF	TGCGCCAGCAGCATCACGGAGACCCAGTACTTC
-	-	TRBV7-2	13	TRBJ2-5	CASSAQVGETQYF	TGTGCCAGCAGCGCACAGGTGGGGGAGACCCAGTACTTC
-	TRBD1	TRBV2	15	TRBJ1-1	CASSRTGGLNTEAFF	TGTGCCAGCAGTCGGACAGGGGGGCTGAACACTGAAGCTTTCTTT
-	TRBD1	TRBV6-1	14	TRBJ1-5	CASRLTGAKQPQHF	TGTGCCAGCAGGCTGACAGGGGCCAAACAGCCCCAGCATTTT
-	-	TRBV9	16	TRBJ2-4	CASSVGGSLVKNIQYF	TGTGCCAGCAGCGTAGGCGGTAGTTTGGTCAAAAACATTCAGTACTTC
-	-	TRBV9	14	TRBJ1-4	CASSVEPGFEKLFF	TGTGCCAGCAGCGTAGAACCGGGGTTTGAAAAACTGTTTTTT
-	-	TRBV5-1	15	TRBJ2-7	CASSLGQGYRSEQYF	TGCGCCAGCAGCTTGGGGCAGGGGTATCGGTCCGAGCAGTACTTC
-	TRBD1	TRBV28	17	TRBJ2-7	CASSSYLGTGEGYEQYF	TGTGCCAGCAGTTCGTACCTAGGGACAGGGGAAGGCTACGAGCAGTACTTC
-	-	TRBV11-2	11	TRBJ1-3	CASSLVNTIYF	TGTGCCAGCAGCTTGGTAAACACCATATATTTT
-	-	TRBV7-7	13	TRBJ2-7	CASIRTASYEQYF	TGTGCAAGTATCAGGACAGCCTCCTACGAGCAGTACTTC
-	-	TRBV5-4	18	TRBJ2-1	CASSTPKKGISSYNEQFF	TGTGCCAGCAGCACTCCTAAAAAGGGTATTAGCTCCTACAATGAGCAGTTCTTC
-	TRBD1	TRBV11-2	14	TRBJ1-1	CASSLLGGGYEAFF	TGTGCCAGCAGCTTATTAGGGGGCGGATATGAAGCTTTCTTT
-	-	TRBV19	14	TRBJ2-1	CASSTVTRVNEQFF	TGTGCCAGTAGTACGGTGACTAGGGTAAATGAGCAGTTCTTC
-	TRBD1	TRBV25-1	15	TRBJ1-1	CASSARQGINTEAFF	TGTGCCAGCAGTGCCCGACAGGGAATTAACACTGAAGCTTTCTTT
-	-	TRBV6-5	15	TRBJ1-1	CASIDPGGGITEAFF	TGTGCCAGCATCGACCCCGGGGGAGGGATCACTGAAGCTTTCTTT
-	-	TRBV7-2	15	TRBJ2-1	CASSHMSGSYNEQFF	TGTGCCAGCAGCCACATGTCGGGGTCCTACAATGAGCAGTTCTTC
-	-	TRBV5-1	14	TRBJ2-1	CASSWDRQYNEQFF	TGCGCCAGCAGCTGGGACCGACAGTACAATGAGCAGTTCTTC
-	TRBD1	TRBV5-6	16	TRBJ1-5	CASSIRTGGRNQPQHF	TGTGCCAGCAGCATAAGGACAGGCGGTCGCAATCAGCCCCAGCATTTT
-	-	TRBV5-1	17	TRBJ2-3	CASSWGASRASTDTQYF	TGCGCCAGCAGCTGGGGGGCTAGCAGAGCTAGCACAGATACGCAGTATTTT
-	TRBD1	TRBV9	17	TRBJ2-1	CASSVGIGDRITNEQFF	TGTGCCAGCAGCGTAGGTATAGGGGACAGGATAACGAATGAGCAGTTCTTC
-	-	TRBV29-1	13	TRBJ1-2	CSAAHWAYYGYTF	TGCAGCGCCGCCCACTGGGCTTACTATGGCTACACCTTC
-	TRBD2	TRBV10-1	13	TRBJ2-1	CASSGLAGAEQFF	TGCGCCAGCAGTGGACTAGCGGGAGCTGAGCAGTTCTTC
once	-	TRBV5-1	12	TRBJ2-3	CASSENPDTQYF	TGCGCCAGCAGCGAAAACCCAGATACGCAGTATTTT
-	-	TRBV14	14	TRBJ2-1	CASSHVRTYNEQFF	TGTGCCAGCAGCCACGTTCGCACTTACAATGAGCAGTTCTTC
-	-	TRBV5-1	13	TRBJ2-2	CASSLGGSGELFF	TGCGCCAGCAGCTTGGGGGGATCCGGGGAGCTGTTTTTT
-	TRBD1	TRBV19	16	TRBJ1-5	CASSIVTGGGNQPQHF	TGTGCCAGTAGTATAGTTACAGGGGGCGGCAATCAGCCCCAGCATTTT
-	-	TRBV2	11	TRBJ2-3	CASTGGAIVEF	TGTGCCAGCACTGGAGGGGCGATCGTAGAATTT
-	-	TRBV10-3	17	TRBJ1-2	CAISDDGAILSNYGYTF	TGTGCCATCAGTGACGACGGAGCGATACTATCTAACTATGGCTACACCTTC
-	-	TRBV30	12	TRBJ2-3	CAWRAYGDTQYF	TGTGCCTGGAGGGCCTATGGCGATACGCAGTATTTT
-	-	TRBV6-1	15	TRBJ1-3	CASSDSGRVENTIYF	TGTGCCAGCAGTGACTCGGGGAGGGTTGAAAACACCATATATTTT
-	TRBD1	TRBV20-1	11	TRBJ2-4	CSARSPGQLNF	TGCAGTGCTAGAAGCCCGGGACAGCTAAACTTC
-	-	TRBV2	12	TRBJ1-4	CASSEAVSKLFF	TGTGCCAGCAGTGAAGCAGTATCCAAACTGTTTTTT
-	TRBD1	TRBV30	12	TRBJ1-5	CAWSVGGWPQHF	TGTGCCTGGAGTGTAGGGGGCTGGCCCCAGCATTTT
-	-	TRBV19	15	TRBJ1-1	CASSSNTPPNTEAFF	TGTGCCAGTAGTAGCAACACCCCACCGAACACTGAAGCTTTCTTT
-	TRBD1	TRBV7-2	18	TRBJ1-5	CASSLGGTAAYSNQPQHF	TGTGCCAGCAGCTTAGGAGGGACAGCCGCTTATAGCAATCAGCCCCAGCATTTT
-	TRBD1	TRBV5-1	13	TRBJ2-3	CASSYRGTDTQYF	TGCGCCAGCAGCTACAGGGGGACAGATACGCAGTATTTT
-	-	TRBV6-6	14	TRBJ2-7	CASSPRQGRYEQYF	TGTGCCAGCAGTCCCCGGCAGGGTCGGTACGAGCAGTACTTC
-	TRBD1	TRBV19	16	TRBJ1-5	CASSIQGGNGNQPQHF	TGTGCCAGTAGTATACAGGGGGGGAATGGTAATCAGCCCCAGCATTTT
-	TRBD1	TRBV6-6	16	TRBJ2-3	CASQAGGTGPTDTQYF	TGTGCCAGCCAAGCAGGGGGGACAGGGCCCACAGATACGCAGTATTTT
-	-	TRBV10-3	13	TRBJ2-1	CATGGGRGNEQFF	TGTGCCACAGGGGGCGGGAGGGGCAATGAGCAGTTCTTC
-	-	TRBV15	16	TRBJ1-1	CATSRDIGAGNTEAFF	TGTGCCACCAGCAGAGATATAGGGGCCGGAAACACTGAAGCTTTCTTT